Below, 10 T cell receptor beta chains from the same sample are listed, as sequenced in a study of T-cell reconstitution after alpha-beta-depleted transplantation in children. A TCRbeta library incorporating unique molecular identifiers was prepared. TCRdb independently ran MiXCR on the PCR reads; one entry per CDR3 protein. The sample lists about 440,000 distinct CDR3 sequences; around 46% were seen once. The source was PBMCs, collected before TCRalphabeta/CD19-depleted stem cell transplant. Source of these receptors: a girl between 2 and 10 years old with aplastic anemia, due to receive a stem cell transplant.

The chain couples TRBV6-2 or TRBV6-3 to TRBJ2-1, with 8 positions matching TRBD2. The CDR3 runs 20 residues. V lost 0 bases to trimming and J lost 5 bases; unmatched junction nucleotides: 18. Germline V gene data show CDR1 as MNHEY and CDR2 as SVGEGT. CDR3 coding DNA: TGTGCCAGCAGTTACTCGGTGGAGTCCCTTCGCGGGAGGCACGACAATGAGCAGTTCTTC. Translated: CASSYSVESLRGRHDNEQFF.

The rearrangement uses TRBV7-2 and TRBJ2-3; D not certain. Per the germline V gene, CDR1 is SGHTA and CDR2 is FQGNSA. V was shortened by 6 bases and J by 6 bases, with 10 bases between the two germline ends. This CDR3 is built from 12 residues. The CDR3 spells CASRDGGDTQYF. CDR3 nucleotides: TGTGCCAGCAGGGACGGTGGGGATACGCAGTATTTT.

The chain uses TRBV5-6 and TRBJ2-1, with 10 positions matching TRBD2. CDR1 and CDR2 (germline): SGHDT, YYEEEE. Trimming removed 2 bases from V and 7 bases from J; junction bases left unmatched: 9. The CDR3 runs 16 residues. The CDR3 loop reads CASSFRGLAGDNEQFF. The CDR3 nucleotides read TGTGCCAGCAGCTTCCGCGGGCTAGCGGGAGATAATGAGCAGTTCTTC.

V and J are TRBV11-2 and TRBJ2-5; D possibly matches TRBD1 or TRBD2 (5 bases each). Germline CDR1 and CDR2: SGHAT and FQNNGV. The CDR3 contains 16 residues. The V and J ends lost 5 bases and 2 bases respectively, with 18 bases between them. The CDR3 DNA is TGTGCCAGCAGCCCTCGGGGCAGAATTTTTCAAGAGACCCAGTACTTC. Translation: CASSPRGRIFQETQYF.

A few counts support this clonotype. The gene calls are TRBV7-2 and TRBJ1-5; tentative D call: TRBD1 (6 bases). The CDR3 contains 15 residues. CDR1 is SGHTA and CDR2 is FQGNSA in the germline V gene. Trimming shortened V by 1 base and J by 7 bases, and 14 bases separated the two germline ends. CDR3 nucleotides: TGTGCCAGCAGCTTAGGGCCGGGGGGGCACCAGCCCCAGCATTTT. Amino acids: CASSLGPGGHQPQHF.

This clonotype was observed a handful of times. This CDR3 reads CASRASGLARHTQYF. The CDR3 DNA reads TGTGCCAGCAGGGCCTCCGGACTAGCCCGACATACGCAGTATTTT. The rearrangement uses TRBV6-1 and TRBJ2-3; 8 bases are a match to TRBD2. J gave up 7 bases and V 6 bases, and 12 bases lay outside the gene matches. The CDR3 loop spans 15 amino acids. The germline gives CDR1 MNHNS, CDR2 SASEGT.

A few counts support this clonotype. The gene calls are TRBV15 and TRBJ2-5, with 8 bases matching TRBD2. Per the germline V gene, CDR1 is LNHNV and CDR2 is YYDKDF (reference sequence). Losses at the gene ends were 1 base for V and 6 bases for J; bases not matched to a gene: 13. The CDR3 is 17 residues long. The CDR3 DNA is TGTGCCACCAGCAGAGTGCGTGACGGGGGGGCCGCAAAGACCCAGTACTTC. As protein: CATSRVRDGGAAKTQYF.

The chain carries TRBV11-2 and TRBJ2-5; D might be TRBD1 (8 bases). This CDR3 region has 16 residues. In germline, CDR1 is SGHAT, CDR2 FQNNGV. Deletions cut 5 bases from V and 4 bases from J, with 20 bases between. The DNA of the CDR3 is TGTGCCAGCAGCCGACGACAGGGGAGGGTATCAGAGACCCAGTACTTC. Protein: CASSRRQGRVSETQYF.

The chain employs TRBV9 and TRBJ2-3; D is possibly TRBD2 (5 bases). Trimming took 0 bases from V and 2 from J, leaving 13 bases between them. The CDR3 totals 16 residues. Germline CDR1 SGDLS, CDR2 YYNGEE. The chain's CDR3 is CASSVAPEEDTDTQYF. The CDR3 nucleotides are TGTGCCAGCAGCGTAGCACCGGAGGAGGACACAGATACGCAGTATTTT.

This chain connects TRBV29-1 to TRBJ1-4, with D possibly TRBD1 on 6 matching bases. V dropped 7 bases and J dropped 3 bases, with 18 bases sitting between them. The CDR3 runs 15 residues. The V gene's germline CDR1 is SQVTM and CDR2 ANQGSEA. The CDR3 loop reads CSAEWGLGANEKLFF. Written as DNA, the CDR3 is TGCAGCGCCGAATGGGGGCTCGGGGCTAATGAAAAACTGTTTTTT.